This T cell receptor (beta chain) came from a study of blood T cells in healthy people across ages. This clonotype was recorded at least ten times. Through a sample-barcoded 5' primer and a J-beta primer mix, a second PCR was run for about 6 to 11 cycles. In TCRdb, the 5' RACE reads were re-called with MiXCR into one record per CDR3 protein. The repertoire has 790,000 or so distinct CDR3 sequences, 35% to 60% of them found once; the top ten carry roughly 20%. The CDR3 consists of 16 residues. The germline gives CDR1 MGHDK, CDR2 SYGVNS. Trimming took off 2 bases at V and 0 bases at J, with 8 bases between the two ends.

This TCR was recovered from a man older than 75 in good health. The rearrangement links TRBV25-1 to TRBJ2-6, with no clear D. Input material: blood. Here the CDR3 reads CASSESLISGANVLTF. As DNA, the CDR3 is TGTGCCAGCAGTGAAAGTCTGATCTCTGGGGCCAACGTCCTGACTTTC.